One sample yielded the 4 T cell receptor beta chains listed below, sequenced in a study of PD-1 blockade in classical Hodgkin lymphoma (dated by TCRdb to between 2020 and 2021). This specimen's time point label, per the study, means: cycle 4 day 1 (C4D1), after 6 weeks of nivolumab. Relapse after autologous stem cell transplantation had occurred in all trial patients, and cohorts A, B and C were distinguished by prior brentuximab vedotin exposure. Magnetic negative selection with a Miltenyi CD4+ T cell isolation kit was used to purify CD4+ T cells from thawed PBMCs. Libraries were constructed by the immunoSEQ multiplex PCR assay. TCRdb re-hosts the immuneACCESS table, in-frame sequences only. Its copies lack some clones; in the studies checked, an unresolved V gene accounts for under half of them, and the cause for the rest is not known. Across this sample there are 30,000 to 35,000 clones, with about 81% seen only once. About 0.85% of the sample comes from the top ten.

Material: CD4+ T cells from blood, obtained before the fourth cycle of nivolumab. These TCRs come from a human donor with classical Hodgkin lymphoma.

DNA for the CDR3: TGTGCCAGCAGCGCGAGATACAATCAGCCCCAGCATTTT. Translated, it gives CASSARYNQPQHF. The chain carries TRBV7-2 and TRBJ1-5; D call uncertain. V shed 5 bases and J shed 3 bases, with 8 bases lying between them. This CDR3 comprises 13 residues. Germline loops: CDR1 SGHTA, CDR2 FQGNSA. The variable domain in full, with the rest retrieved from reference TRBV7-2 and TRBJ1-5, is GAGVSQSPSNKVTEKGKDVELRCDPISGHTALYWYRQSLGQGLEFLIYFQGNSAPDKSGLPSDRFSAERTGGSVSTLTIQRTQQEDSAVYLCASSARYNQPQHFGDGTRLSIL.

V and J are TRBV6-1 and TRBJ2-7, with 8 bases identical to TRBD2. CDR1 is MNHNS, CDR2 SASEGT, per germline. With V trimmed by 7 bases and J by 2 bases, 7 bases remained unmatched. The CDR3 is 14 residues long. Written as DNA, the CDR3 is TGTGCCAGCACCGCCTGGCGGGGGGCCTACGAGCAGTACTTC. This codes for CASTAWRGAYEQYF.

The chain carries TRBV7-2 and TRBJ1-2, with D possibly being TRBD1 (6 bases). The CDR3 sequence is 13 residues long. Deletions cut 6 bases from V and 8 bases from J, with 16 bases between. The germline gives CDR1 SGHTA, CDR2 FQGNSA. CDR3 nucleotides: TGTGCCAGCAGACGTAACACAGGGCCCGGCTACACCTTC. Translation: CASRRNTGPGYTF.

In this sample, this clone turned up a few times. V gene TRBV7-2 combines with J gene TRBJ1-5; D unresolved. The CDR3 runs 15 residues. The ends were cut back, 0 bases at V and 5 bases at J, with 11 bases in the middle. Germline loops: CDR1 SGHTA, CDR2 FQGNSA. The CDR3 bases are TGTGCCAGCAGCTTAGCGCTAGGGTTCTATCAGCCCCAGCATTTT. Translated, it gives CASSLALGFYQPQHF.